The 26 T cell receptor beta chains reported below all come from one sample, sequenced in a study of blood T cell repertoires in COVID-19 (dated by TCRdb to about 2020). Library construction relied on the immunoSEQ multiplex PCR assay. TCRdb provides this immuneACCESS table in a form limited to in-frame rearrangements. Some clones are lacking; in checked studies, under half of them reflect an unresolved V gene, and why the rest are absent is not known. In this sample the table shows about 260,000 clones, 85% of which occur a single time. The ten largest clones capture about an eighth of the sample. Sequenced input: peripheral blood. Receptor source: a human donor in a cohort sampled during active COVID-19.

This chain links TRBV27 with TRBJ1-5; D is unclear. The V gene's germline CDR1 is MNHEY and CDR2 SMNVEV (reference sequence). V was trimmed by 6 bases and J by 1 base, leaving 7 bases between them. CDR3 length: 13 residues. CDR3 residues: CASSRWSNQPQHF. The CDR3 DNA is TGTGCCAGCAGCCGGTGGAGCAATCAGCCCCAGCATTTT.

This clone was seen only once. This chain joins TRBV3-1 (or the pseudogene TRBV3-2) and TRBJ2-2; no firm D call. Per germline, CDR1 LGHDT and CDR2 YNNKEL (reference sequence). CDR3 size: 18 residues. The V and J ends lost 0 bases and 4 bases respectively, with 18 bases between them. The CDR3 loop reads CASSQDGPCLTPTGELFF. CDR3 nucleotide sequence: TGTGCCAGCAGCCAAGATGGGCCTTGCCTCACCCCCACCGGGGAGCTGTTTTTT.

The rearrangement uses TRBV19 and TRBJ2-1, with 15 bases aligning to TRBD2. V was clipped by 8 bases and J by 9 bases; unmatched bases: 2. Germline CDR1 LNHDA, CDR2 SQIVND (reference sequence). The CDR3 runs 13 residues. CDR3 sequence (DNA): TGTGCCAGTCGGACTAGCGGGAGGGTTGAGCAGTTCTTC. It codes for CASRTSGRVEQFF.

V and J are TRBV6-1 and TRBJ1-1; D remains ambiguous. V was pared by 6 bases and J by 1 base, with 12 bases between. The CDR3 length is 14 residues. Germline V gene data show CDR1 as MNHNS and CDR2 as SASEGT. The CDR3 DNA is TGTGCCAGCAGCAATACAGACACGAACACTGAAGCTTTCTTT. It is translated as CASSNTDTNTEAFF.

The genes are TRBV6-5 and TRBJ2-1, with TRBD2 matching 14 bases. Germline V CDR1 and CDR2: MNHEY, SVGAGI. Trimming at V came to 2 bases and at J to 6 bases, leaving 3 bases not matched to a gene. The CDR3 is made up of 16 amino acids. The CDR3 region has the DNA TGTGCCAGCAGTTACCAGGGACTAGCGGGAGTCAATGAGCAGTTCTTC. Its translation is CASSYQGLAGVNEQFF.

V is TRBV28 and J is TRBJ2-7; TRBD1 agrees at 7 bases. Trimming removed 6 bases from V and 2 bases from J; junction bases left unmatched: 4. Germline CDR1 MDHEN, CDR2 SYDVKM. The CDR3 has 13 residues. The CDR3 sequence: CASRRDSPYEQYF. CDR3 nucleotides: TGTGCCAGCAGAAGGGACAGCCCCTACGAGCAGTACTTC.

This clone was observed at least ten times. The rearrangement links TRBV7-6 to TRBJ2-7, with D possibly being TRBD1 (5 bases). The germline V gene encodes CDR1 SGHVS and CDR2 FNYEAQ. The CDR3 loop spans 12 amino acids. V dropped 5 bases and J dropped 6 bases, with 11 bases sitting between them. The CDR3 loop is CASSQGSGEQYF. CDR3 coding DNA: TGTGCCAGCAGCCAGGGTTCCGGCGAGCAGTACTTC.

This clone was recorded only once. The CDR3 protein is CASSFGPRQVQETQYF. CDR3 coding DNA: TGTGCCAGCAGCTTCGGCCCCCGACAGGTACAAGAGACCCAGTACTTC. The chain links TRBV7-9 to TRBJ2-5; D is perhaps TRBD1 (6 bases). The CDR3 loop spans 16 amino acids. From germline, CDR1 is SEHNR and CDR2 FQNEAQ (reference sequence). Trimming shortened V by 3 bases and J by 2 bases, and 16 bases separated the two germline ends.

V is TRBV4-1 and J is TRBJ2-5, with D tentatively TRBD2 (5 bases). Germline V lookup: CDR1 MGHRA, CDR2 YSYEKL. CDR3 length: 15 residues. Trimming removed 1 base at V and 5 bases at J, with 14 bases between. This CDR3 is CASSQVGSGGETQYF. The CDR3 coding sequence is TGCGCCAGCAGCCAAGTTGGGAGTGGTGGGGAGACCCAGTACTTC.

The chain joins TRBV4-1 to TRBJ1-3; 9 bases are a match to TRBD1. CDR3 length: 15 residues. Germline lookup yields CDR1 MGHRA and CDR2 YSYEKL. V shed 1 base and J 7 bases; nucleotides not matched to a gene: 5. CDR3 amino acids: CASSQGQGVVNTIYF. The CDR3, as DNA: TGCGCCAGCAGCCAAGGACAGGGGGTCGTGAACACCATATATTTT.

The chain links TRBV6-5 to TRBJ2-3, with TRBD1 as a possible D gene (5 bases). CDR1 is MNHEY, CDR2 SVGAGI, per germline. The CDR3 totals 15 residues. With 5 bases removed from V and 1 base from J, the gap between germline ends came to 13 bases. The CDR3 region is CASSRQGSRTDTQYF. The CDR3 nucleotides read TGTGCCAGCAGTCGCCAGGGATCGCGCACAGATACGCAGTATTTT.

J is TRBJ2-3 and V is TRBV19, with D perhaps matching TRBD1 (6 bases). V was pared by 1 base and J by 1 base, with 12 bases between. This CDR3 is 16 amino acids long. From germline, CDR1 is LNHDA and CDR2 SQIVND (reference sequence). CDR3 sequence reads: CASSIVAQGGTDTQYF. The CDR3 DNA reads as TGTGCCAGTAGTATAGTAGCACAGGGTGGCACAGATACGCAGTATTTT.

The V call is TRBV7-9, the J call TRBJ2-7; TRBD2 aligns across 7 bases. V lost 4 bases to trimming and J lost 3 bases; unmatched junction nucleotides: 6. The CDR3 is 14 residues long. The germline V gene has CDR1 SEHNR and CDR2 FQNEAQ (reference sequence). This chain's CDR3 is CASSSLTSSYEQYF. CDR3 nucleotides: TGTGCCAGCAGCTCCTTGACTAGCAGCTACGAGCAGTACTTC.

This clone was counted once. J is TRBJ2-7 and V is TRBV6-6, with 8 bases aligning to TRBD1. The CDR3 sequence is 14 residues long. V lost 5 bases and J lost 0; bases outside the gene matches: 3. Germline V gene sequence: CDR1 MNHNY, CDR2 SVGAGI (reference sequence). The CDR3 sequence: CASSQGQGSYEQYF. CDR3 in DNA: TGTGCCAGCAGTCAAGGACAGGGCTCCTACGAGCAGTACTTC.

There are a few counts of this clone. The chain uses TRBV27 and TRBJ1-5; 7 nucleotides match TRBD1. CDR3 length: 16 residues. V trimming: 6 bases; J trimming: 6 bases; junction bases outside the gene matches: 14. Germline V CDR1 and CDR2: MNHEY, SMNVEV (reference sequence). CDR3 DNA sequence: TGTGCCAGCAGATCCGGGACAGCAATTGGCAGTCAGCCCCAGCATTTT. Its protein is CASRSGTAIGSQPQHF.

This chain's CDR3 is CATSPGTGNKLFF. In nucleotides, the CDR3 is TGTGCCACCAGCCCCGGGACAGGGAACAAGCTGTTTTTT. This chain uses TRBV24-1 with TRBJ2-2; 9 bases agree with TRBD1. The CDR3 covers 13 residues. The germline V gene encodes CDR1 KGHDR and CDR2 SFDVKD. V was pared by 7 bases and J by 12 bases, with 8 bases of the junction left unmatched.

The CDR3 sequence is CASSLDRGYGYTF. DNA of the CDR3: TGTGCCAGCAGCTTGGACCGAGGCTATGGCTACACCTTC. The rearrangement uses TRBV5-6 and TRBJ1-2; D call uncertain. CDR1 is SGHDT, CDR2 YYEEEE, per germline. Trimming took 0 bases from V and 4 from J, leaving 7 bases between them. CDR3 length: 13 amino acids.

The V and J genes are TRBV18 and TRBJ1-6, with D maybe TRBD1 (5 bases). The V gene's germline CDR1 is KGHSH and CDR2 LQKENI. This CDR3 has 17 residues. Trimming left V 4 bases short and J 7 bases short, with 20 bases between. The CDR3 nucleotides read TGTGCCAGCTCACAACCGGGGCGGAGTGATACGAATTCACCCCTCCACTTT. It is translated as CASSQPGRSDTNSPLHF.

The chain carries TRBV20-1 and TRBJ2-3; 7 positions agree with TRBD2. V was clipped by 3 bases and J by 5 bases; unmatched bases: 11. Germline CDR1 and CDR2: DFQATT and SNEGSKA (reference sequence). The CDR3 loop spans 15 amino acids. This CDR3 reads CSASSGRAWGDTQYF. The DNA for the CDR3 is TGCAGTGCTAGTTCAGGGAGGGCCTGGGGAGATACGCAGTATTTT.

The chain recombines TRBV2 with TRBJ2-5; a weak D match, TRBD2 (6 bases). CDR1 and CDR2 (germline): SNHLY, FYNNEI. Deletions cut 0 bases from V and 5 bases from J, with 19 bases between. The CDR3 loop spans 17 amino acids. CDR3 sequence reads: CASSEAGPKRGDETQYF. The CDR3 bases are TGTGCCAGCAGTGAAGCAGGACCGAAGCGCGGGGACGAGACCCAGTACTTC.

V and J are TRBV10-2 and TRBJ1-1; 7 bases map to TRBD1. The CDR3 spans 13 residues. Germline CDR1 and CDR2: WSHSY and SAAADI. V was clipped by 4 bases and J by 5 bases; unmatched bases: 4. The CDR3 region has the DNA TGCGCCAGCAGTGGACAGGGCAGGACTGAAGCTTTCTTT. It specifies CASSGQGRTEAFF.

The gene calls are TRBV2 and TRBJ2-2; 7 nucleotides match TRBD1. In germline, CDR1 is SNHLY, CDR2 FYNNEI. This CDR3 is built from 15 residues. J gave up 3 bases and V 5 bases, and 6 bases lay outside the gene matches. The CDR3 nucleotides read TGTGCCAGCAGTCTGGGACAGTTGGACACCGGGGAGCTGTTTTTT. The encoded protein is CASSLGQLDTGELFF. Combining the CDR3 with reference TRBV2 and TRBJ2-2 gives the whole variable domain EPEVTQTPSHQVTQMGQEVILRCVPISNHLYFYWYRQILGQKVEFLVSFYNNEISEKSEIFDDQFSVERPDGSNFTLKIRSTKLEDSAMYFCASSLGQLDTGELFFGEGSRLTVL.

The rearrangement uses TRBV2 and TRBJ2-4; TRBD1 is a possible D gene (6 bases). The CDR3 length is 18 residues. Germline-derived CDR1 and CDR2 are SNHLY and FYNNEI. Trimming removed 7 bases at V and 0 bases at J, with 22 bases between. The CDR3 sequence is CASTHDRTLLVAKNIQYF. CDR3 sequence (DNA): TGTGCCAGCACTCACGACAGGACCCTTCTGGTAGCCAAAAACATTCAGTACTTC.

The chain has TRBV5-1 and TRBJ2-2, with 7 bases aligning to TRBD1. After removal of 3 bases from V and 4 bases from J, the junction contained 6 bases not matched to a gene. This CDR3 contains 15 residues. The V gene's germline CDR1 is SGHRS and CDR2 YFSETQ. CDR3 DNA sequence: TGCGCCAGCAGCTCGGGACAGTGGGGCACCGGGGAGCTGTTTTTT. As protein: CASSSGQWGTGELFF.

The chain has TRBV28 and TRBJ1-6; possible D gene TRBD1, 5 bases. V lost 1 base to trimming and J lost 6 bases, with 16 bases between them. The CDR3 sequence is 17 residues long. Germline lookup yields CDR1 MDHEN and CDR2 SYDVKM. CDR3 in DNA: TGTGCCAGCAGTTTATCATCAGGGTTGGGCCTTAATTCACCCCTCCACTTT. Residues: CASSLSSGLGLNSPLHF.

The rearrangement links TRBV3-1 (or the pseudogene TRBV3-2) to TRBJ2-7; 12 bases are shared with TRBD2. The CDR3 spans 18 residues. CDR1 and CDR2 from the germline V gene are LGHDT and YNNKEL (reference sequence). V lost 5 bases and J lost 8; bases outside the gene matches: 19. Here the CDR3 reads CASSYWDRTSGDRMKQYF. CDR3 nucleotide sequence: TGTGCCAGCAGCTATTGGGATAGGACTAGCGGGGACAGGATGAAGCAGTACTTC.